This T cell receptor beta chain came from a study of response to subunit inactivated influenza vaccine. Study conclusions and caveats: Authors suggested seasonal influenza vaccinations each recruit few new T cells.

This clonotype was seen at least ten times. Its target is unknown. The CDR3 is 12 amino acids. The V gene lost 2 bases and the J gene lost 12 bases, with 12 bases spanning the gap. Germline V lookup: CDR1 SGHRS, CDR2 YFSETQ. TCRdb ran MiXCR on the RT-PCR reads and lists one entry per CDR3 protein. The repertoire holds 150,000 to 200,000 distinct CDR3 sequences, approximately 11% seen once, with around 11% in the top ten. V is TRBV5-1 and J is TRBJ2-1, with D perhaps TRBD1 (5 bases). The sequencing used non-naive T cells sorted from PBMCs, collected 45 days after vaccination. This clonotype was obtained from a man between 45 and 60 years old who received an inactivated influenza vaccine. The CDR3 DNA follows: TGCGCCAGCAGCTTACAGGCCACTGGGCAGTTCTTC. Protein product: CASSLQATGQFF.